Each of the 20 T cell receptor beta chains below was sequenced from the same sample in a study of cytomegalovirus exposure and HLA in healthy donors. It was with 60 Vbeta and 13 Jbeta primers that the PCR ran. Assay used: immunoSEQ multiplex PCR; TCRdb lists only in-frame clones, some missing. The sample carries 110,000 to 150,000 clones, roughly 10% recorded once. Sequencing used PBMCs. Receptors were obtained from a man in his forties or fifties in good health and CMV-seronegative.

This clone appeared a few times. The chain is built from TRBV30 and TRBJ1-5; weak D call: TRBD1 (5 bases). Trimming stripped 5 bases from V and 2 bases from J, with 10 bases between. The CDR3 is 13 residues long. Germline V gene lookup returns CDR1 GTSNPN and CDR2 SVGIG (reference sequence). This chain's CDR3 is CAWARGGNQPQHF. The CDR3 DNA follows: TGTGCCTGGGCCCGGGGGGGCAATCAGCCCCAGCATTTT.

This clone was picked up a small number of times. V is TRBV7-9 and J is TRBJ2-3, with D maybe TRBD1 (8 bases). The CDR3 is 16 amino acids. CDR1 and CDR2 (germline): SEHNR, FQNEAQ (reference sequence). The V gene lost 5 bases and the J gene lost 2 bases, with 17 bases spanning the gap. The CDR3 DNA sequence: TGTGCCAGCAGCGTCGACAGGGGAGGGGACACAGATACGCAGTATTTT. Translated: CASSVDRGGDTDTQYF.

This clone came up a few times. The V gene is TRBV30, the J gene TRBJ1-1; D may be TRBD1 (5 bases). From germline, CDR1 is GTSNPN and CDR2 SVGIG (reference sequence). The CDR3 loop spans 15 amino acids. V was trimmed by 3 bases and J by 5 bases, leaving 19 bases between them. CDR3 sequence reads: CAWSQLGQAGTEAFF. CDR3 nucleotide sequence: TGTGCCTGGAGCCAATTGGGGCAGGCGGGGACTGAAGCTTTCTTT.

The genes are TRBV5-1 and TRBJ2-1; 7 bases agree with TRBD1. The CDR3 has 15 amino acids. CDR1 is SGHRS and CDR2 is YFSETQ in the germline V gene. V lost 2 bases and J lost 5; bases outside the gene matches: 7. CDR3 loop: CASSLPLTGNNEQFF. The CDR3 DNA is TGCGCCAGCAGCTTACCCTTGACAGGGAACAATGAGCAGTTCTTC.

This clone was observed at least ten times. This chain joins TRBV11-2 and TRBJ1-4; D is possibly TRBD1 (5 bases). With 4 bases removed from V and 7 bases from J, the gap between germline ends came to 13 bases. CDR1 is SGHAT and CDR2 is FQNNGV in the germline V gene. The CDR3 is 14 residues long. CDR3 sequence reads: CASSYAGLGEKLFF. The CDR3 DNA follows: TGTGCCAGCAGCTACGCGGGGCTCGGTGAAAAACTGTTTTTT. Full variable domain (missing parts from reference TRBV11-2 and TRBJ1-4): EAGVAQSPRYKIIEKRQSVAFWCNPISGHATLYWYQQILGQGPKLLIQFQNNGVVDDSQLPKDRFSAERLKGVDSTLKIQPAKLEDSAVYLCASSYAGLGEKLFFGSGTQLSVL.

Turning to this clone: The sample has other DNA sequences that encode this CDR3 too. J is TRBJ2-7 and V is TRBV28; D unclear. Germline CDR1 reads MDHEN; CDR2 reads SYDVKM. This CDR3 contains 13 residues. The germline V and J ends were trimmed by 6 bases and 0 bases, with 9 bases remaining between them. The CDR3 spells CASSSPSSYEQYF. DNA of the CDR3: TGTGCCAGCAGCTCACCGAGCTCCTACGAGCAGTACTTC.

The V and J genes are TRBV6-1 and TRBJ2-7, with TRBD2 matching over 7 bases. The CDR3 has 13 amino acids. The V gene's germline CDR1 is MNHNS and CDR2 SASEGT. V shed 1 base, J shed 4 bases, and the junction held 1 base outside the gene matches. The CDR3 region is CASSEVGGYEQYF. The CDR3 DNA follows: TGTGCCAGCAGTGAAGTGGGGGGGTACGAGCAGTACTTC.

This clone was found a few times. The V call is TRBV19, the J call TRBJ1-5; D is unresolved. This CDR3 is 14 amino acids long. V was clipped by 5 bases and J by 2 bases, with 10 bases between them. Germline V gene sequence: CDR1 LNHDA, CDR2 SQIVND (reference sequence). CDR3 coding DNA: TGTGCCAGTAGTGCGCCTGCGGGCAATCAGCCCCAGCATTTT. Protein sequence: CASSAPAGNQPQHF.

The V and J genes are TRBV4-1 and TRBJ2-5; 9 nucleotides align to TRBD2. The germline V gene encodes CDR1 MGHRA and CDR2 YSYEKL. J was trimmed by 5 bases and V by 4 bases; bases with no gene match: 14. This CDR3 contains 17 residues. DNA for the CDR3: TGCGCCAGCAGCCCCGGGAGCGGGGGGATTAGTTGGGAGACCCAGTACTTC. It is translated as CASSPGSGGISWETQYF.

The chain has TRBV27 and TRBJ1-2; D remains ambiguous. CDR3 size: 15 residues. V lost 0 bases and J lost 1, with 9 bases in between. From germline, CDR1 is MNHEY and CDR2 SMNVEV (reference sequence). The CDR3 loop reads CASSLSSGSNYGYTF. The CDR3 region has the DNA TGTGCCAGCAGTTTATCGTCTGGGAGTAACTATGGCTACACCTTC.

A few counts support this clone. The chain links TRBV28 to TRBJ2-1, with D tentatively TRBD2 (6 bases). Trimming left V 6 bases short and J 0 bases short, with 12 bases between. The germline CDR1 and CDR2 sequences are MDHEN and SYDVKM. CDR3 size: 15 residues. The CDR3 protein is CASRGLTSSYNEQFF. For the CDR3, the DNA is TGTGCCAGCAGGGGACTTACTAGCTCCTACAATGAGCAGTTCTTC. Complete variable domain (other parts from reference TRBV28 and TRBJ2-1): DVKVTQSSRYLVKRTGEKVFLECVQDMDHENMFWYRQDPGLGLRLIYFSYDVKMKEKGDIPEGYSVSREKKERFSLILESASTNQTSMYLCASRGLTSSYNEQFFGPGTRLTVL.

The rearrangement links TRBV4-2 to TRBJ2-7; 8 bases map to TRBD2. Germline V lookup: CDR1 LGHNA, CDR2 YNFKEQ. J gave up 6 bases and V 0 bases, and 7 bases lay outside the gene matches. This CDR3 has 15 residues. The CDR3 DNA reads TGTGCCAGCAGCCAAGATCTGACTAGCGCTCGCGAGCAGTACTTC. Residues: CASSQDLTSAREQYF.

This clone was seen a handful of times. This CDR3 is CASSGGQISWNTEAFF. The CDR3 bases are TGCGCCAGCAGCGGTGGACAGATTTCCTGGAACACTGAAGCTTTCTTT. V is TRBV5-1 and J is TRBJ1-1; a possible D gene is TRBD1 (6 bases). Per the germline V gene, CDR1 is SGHRS and CDR2 is YFSETQ. Trimming cost V 4 bases and J 1 base, with 17 bases left between them. This CDR3 spans 16 amino acids.

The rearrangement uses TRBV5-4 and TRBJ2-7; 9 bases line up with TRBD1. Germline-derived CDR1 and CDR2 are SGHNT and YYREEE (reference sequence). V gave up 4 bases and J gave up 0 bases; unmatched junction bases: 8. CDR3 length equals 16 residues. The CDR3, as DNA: TGTGCCAGCAGCCTAAGGACAGGGGAGAGCTCCTACGAGCAGTACTTC. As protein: CASSLRTGESSYEQYF.

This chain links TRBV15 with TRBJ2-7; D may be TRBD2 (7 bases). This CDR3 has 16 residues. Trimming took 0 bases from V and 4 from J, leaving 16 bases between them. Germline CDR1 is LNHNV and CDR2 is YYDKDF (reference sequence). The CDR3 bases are TGTGCCACCAGCAGAGATCGTCGGGGGGCTTTGTACGAGCAGTACTTC. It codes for CATSRDRRGALYEQYF.

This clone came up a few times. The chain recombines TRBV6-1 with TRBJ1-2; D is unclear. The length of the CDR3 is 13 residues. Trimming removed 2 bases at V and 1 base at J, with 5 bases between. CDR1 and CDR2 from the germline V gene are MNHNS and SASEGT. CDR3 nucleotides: TGTGCCAGCAGTGAAAACATTAACTATGGCTACACCTTC. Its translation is CASSENINYGYTF.

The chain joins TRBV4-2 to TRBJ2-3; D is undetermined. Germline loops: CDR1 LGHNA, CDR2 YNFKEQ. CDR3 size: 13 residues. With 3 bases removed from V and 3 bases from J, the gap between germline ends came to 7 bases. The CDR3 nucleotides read TGTGCCAGCAGCCAGGCCCAGACAGATACGCAGTATTTT. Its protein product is CASSQAQTDTQYF.

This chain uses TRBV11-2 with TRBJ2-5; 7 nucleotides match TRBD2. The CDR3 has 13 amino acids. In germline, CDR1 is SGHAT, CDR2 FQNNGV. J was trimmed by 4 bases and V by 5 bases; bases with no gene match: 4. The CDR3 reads CASSRGLPETQYF. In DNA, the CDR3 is TGTGCCAGCAGCCGGGGACTACCAGAGACCCAGTACTTC.

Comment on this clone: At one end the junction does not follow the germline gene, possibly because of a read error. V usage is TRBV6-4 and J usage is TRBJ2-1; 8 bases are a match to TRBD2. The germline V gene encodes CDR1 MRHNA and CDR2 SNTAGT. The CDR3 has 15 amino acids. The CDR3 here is CASSDSTSGYNEQFF. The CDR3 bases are TGTGCCAGCAGCGACTCAACTAGCGGTTACAATGAGCAGTTCTTC.

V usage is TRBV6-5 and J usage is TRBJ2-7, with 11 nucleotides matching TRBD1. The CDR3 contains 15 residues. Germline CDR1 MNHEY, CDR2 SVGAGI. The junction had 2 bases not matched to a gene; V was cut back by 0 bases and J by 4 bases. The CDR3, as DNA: TGTGCCAGCAGTTACTCGGGGACAGGGGGGTACGAGCAGTACTTC. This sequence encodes CASSYSGTGGYEQYF.